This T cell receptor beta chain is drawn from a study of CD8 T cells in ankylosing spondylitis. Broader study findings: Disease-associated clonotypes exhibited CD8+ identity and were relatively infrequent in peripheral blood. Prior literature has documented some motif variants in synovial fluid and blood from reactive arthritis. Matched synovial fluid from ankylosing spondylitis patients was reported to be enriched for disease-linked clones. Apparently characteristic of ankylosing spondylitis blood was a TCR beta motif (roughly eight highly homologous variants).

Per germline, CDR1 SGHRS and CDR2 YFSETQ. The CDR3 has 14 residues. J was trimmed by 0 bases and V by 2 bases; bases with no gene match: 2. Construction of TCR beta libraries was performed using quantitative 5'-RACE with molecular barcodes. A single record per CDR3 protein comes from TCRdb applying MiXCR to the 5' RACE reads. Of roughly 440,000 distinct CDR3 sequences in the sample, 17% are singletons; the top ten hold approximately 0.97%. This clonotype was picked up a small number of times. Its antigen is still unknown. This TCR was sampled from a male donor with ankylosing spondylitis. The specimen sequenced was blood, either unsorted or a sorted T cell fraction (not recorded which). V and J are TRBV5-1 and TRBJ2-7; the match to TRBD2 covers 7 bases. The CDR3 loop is CASSFPGGSYEQYF. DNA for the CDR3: TGCGCCAGCAGCTTCCCGGGGGGCTCCTACGAGCAGTACTTC.